This TCR beta chain emerged from a study of CD8+ T cells in alopecia areata. Study summary: The duration of tofacitinib was 6 to 18 months, with 6 months off drug afterward. Overall study findings and caveats: Scalp repertoires also include resident alphabeta T cells from normal skin.

The researchers isolated CD4+ and CD8+ T cells from PBMCs by sorting. Trimming took 11 bases from V and 3 from J, leaving 14 bases between them. The CDR3 contains 12 residues. Of note for this clone: Its specificity is unknown.

Isolated RNA was reverse transcribed into cDNA used as the sequencing template. Method: immunoSEQ multiplex PCR; TCRdb's copy keeps in-frame clones and lacks some. The table shows 45,000 to 70,000 clones, with over 95% occurring only once. This TCR derives from a human donor with alopecia areata. Sequenced material: CD8+ T cells sorted from blood, taken at week 0. The genes are TRBV23-1 and TRBJ2-7; possible D gene TRBD1, 5 bases. TRBV23-1 counts as an open reading frame of uncertain function. The CDR3 DNA sequence: TGCGCCCCGCGACAGAACTACTACGAGCAGTACTTC. This codes for CAPRQNYYEQYF.